This T cell receptor (beta chain) emerged from a study of breast tumors, draining lymph nodes, adjacent tissues. Axillary draining lymph nodes of breast cancer patients supplied the node samples. CDR3 length: 15 residues. The V and J ends lost 1 base and 7 bases respectively, with 13 bases between them. CDR1 SGHTA and CDR2 FQGNSA come from the germline V gene. Using its own MiXCR run on the multiplex PCR reads, TCRdb lists one record per CDR3 protein. Of 140,000 or so distinct CDR3 sequences detected, around a third appear once; the ten largest clones hold around 2.5%. At least ten counts were recorded for this clonotype.

What was sequenced was axillary lymph node tissue. The TCR sequence derives from a female donor with breast cancer. Some clones in this sample may be carry-over from other donors' samples. The chain is built from TRBV7-2 and TRBJ1-4; D not certain. Written as DNA, the CDR3 is TGTGCCAGCAGCTTAGTTTTTTCAGTTGGTGAAAAACTGTTTTTT. Amino acids: CASSLVFSVGEKLFF.